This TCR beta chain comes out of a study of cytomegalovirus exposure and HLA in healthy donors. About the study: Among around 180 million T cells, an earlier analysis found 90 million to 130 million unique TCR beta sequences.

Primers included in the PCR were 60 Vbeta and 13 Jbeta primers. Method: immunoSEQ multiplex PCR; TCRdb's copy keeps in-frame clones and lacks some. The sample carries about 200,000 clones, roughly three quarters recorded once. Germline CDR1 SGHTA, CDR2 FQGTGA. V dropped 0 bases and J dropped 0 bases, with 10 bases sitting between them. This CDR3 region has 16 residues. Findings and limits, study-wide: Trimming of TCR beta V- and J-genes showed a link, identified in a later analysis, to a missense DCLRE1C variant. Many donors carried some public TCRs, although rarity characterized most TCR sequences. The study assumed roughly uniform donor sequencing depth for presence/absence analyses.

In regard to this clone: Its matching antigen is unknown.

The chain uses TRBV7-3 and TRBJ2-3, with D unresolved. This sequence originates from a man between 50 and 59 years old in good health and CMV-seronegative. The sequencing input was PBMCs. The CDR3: CASSLTAGSSTDTQYF. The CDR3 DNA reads TGTGCCAGCAGCTTAACGGCTGGCTCTAGCACAGATACGCAGTATTTT. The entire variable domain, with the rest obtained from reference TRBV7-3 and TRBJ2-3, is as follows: GAGVSQTPSNKVTEKGKYVELRCDPISGHTALYWYRQSLGQGPEFLIYFQGTGAADDSGLPNDRFFAVRPEGSVSTLKIQRTERGDSAVYLCASSLTAGSSTDTQYFGPGTRLTVL.